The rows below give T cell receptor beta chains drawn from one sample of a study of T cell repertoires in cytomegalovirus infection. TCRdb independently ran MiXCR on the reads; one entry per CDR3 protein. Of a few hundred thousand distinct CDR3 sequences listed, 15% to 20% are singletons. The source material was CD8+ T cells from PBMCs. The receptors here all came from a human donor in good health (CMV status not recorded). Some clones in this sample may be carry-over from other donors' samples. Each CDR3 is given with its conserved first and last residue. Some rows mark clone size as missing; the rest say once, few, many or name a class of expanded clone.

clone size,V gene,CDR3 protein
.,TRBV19,CASSIRGDRHSYEQYF
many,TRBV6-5,CASSHGANEQFF
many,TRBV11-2,CASSGGDRPLANYGYTF
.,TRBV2,CASRTTDNNYGYTF
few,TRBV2,CASSEGWGSTGELFF
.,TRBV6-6,CASRAGPLQPQHF
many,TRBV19,CASNGQGARNEQFF
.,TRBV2,CATTPTSSYEQYF
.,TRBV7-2,CASRPDGGLSSYEQYF
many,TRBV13,CASSFRDGDRYEQYF
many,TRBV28,CASSPRDHYSGNTIYF
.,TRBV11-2,CASSFSGGAYEKLFF
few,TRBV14,CASSPILGSGPDTQYF
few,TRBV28,CASSLWRGGTYEQYF
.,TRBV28,CASSWRDSVVYEQYF
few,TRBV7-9,CASSFDRLYGYTF
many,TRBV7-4,CASSTWTEQNSPLHF
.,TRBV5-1,CASTQGPEQFF
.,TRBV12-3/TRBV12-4,CASSLSAAGVYEQYF
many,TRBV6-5,CASRRRGGVVDTQYF
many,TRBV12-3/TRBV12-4,CASSYGQGAFYEKLFF
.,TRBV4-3,CASSQGARRTGSYEQYF
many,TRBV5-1,CASTTSGGYNEQFF
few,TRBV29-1,CSVEVGQGQAVNYGYTF
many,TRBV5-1,CASKDRESEAFF
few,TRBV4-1,CASSQDPGTDGYTF
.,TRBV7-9,CASSLSGGNAETQYF
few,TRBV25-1,CASSEWGKPDTQYF
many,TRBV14,CASSQNLAGLYNEQFF
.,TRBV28,CASSFGSNQETQYF
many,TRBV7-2,CASSPSTGGVRYGYTF
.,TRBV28,CASSLTGTAGELFF
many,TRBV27,CASSLVSGSHETQYF
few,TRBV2,CASMATGTAYNEQFF
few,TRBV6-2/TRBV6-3,CASTYDVAGAGNIQYF
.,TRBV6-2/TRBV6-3,CASSYNLVISEQFF
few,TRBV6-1,CASSAPRGGPGNTIYF